Listed below are T cell receptor beta chains from one sample, sequenced in a study of molecular identifiers for immune sequencing clone quantification. TCRdb re-derived calls from the PCR reads in MiXCR, one entry per CDR3 protein. The table has a few hundred thousand distinct CDR3 sequences, under 30% seen once. Sequences were obtained from naive CD8+ T cells from blood, with Jurkat cell RNA spiked in. The receptor source for this set is a human donor in good health. Some libraries in this study had Jurkat cell RNA spiked in. Both conserved end residues are part of each CDR3. The D gene is left open where the match is weak. Clone size appears in some rows only: once, few, many, or a class for an expanded clone.

D gene	V gene	J gene	clone size	CDR3 DNA	CDR3 protein
-	TRBV25-1	TRBJ2-7	many	TGTGCCAGCAGTGAATCTGGATCCTACGAGCAGTACTTC	CASSESGSYEQYF
-	TRBV28	TRBJ2-7	-	TGTGCCAGCAGTTTACCCCCCAGGACGGGTACCTACGAGCAGTACTTC	CASSLPPRTGTYEQYF
-	TRBV28	TRBJ2-7	many	TGTGCCAGCAGTTTTGACACGGGGAGCTCCTACGAGCAGTACTTC	CASSFDTGSSYEQYF
-	TRBV4-1	TRBJ2-5	few	TGCGCCAGCAGCCAAGAAGATCGTGCCGTAAGCCAGACCCAGTACTTC	CASSQEDRAVSQTQYF
-	TRBV9	TRBJ2-5	few	TGTGCCAGCAGCGGGTTAACAGGAGGCTCGGAGACCCAGTACTTC	CASSGLTGGSETQYF
-	TRBV5-1	TRBJ2-7	many	TGCGCCAGCAGCTTGTACGGGAACTACGAGCAGTACTTC	CASSLYGNYEQYF
TRBD2	TRBV7-9	TRBJ2-1	-	TGTGCCAGCAGCTCGCCCCTAGCGGGAGCTGAGTACAATGAGCAGTTCTTC	CASSSPLAGAEYNEQFF
TRBD1	TRBV19	TRBJ2-7	many	TGTGCCAGTAGTGAAGAGGGACAGGGGATAATCTACGAGCAGTACTTC	CASSEEGQGIIYEQYF
TRBD1	TRBV2	TRBJ1-5	many	TGTGCCAGCAGTGAGGGACAGGGCACTCAGCCCCAGCATTTT	CASSEGQGTQPQHF
-	TRBV6-5	TRBJ1-5	-	TGTGCCAGCGGCTATTCAGGGGTTGGGCAGCCCCAGCATTTT	CASGYSGVGQPQHF
-	TRBV19	TRBJ1-1	-	TGTGCCAGTAGTTATAGACGGAGTGAAGCTTTCTTT	CASSYRRSEAFF
-	TRBV27	TRBJ2-2	-	TGTGCCAGCAGTTTGTACTCGGTCCTCACGGGGAACACCGGGGAGCTGTTTTTT	CASSLYSVLTGNTGELFF
TRBD2	TRBV5-5	TRBJ2-5	few	TGTGCCAGCAGCTTCCCGACTAGCGGGGGGGCTGAGACCCAGTACTTC	CASSFPTSGGAETQYF
TRBD1	TRBV7-2	TRBJ1-5	many	TGTGCCAGCAGCTTAACAGGGGCTCGAAATCAGCCCCAGCATTTT	CASSLTGARNQPQHF
-	TRBV4-3	TRBJ1-3	many	TGCGCCAGCAGCCAAGATTTTCCGGGAGCTGGAAACACCATATATTTT	CASSQDFPGAGNTIYF
-	TRBV19	TRBJ2-2	-	TGTGCCAGTAGTGCCAACAGGGCGACGAACACCGGGGAGCTGTTTTTT	CASSANRATNTGELFF
TRBD2	TRBV7-8	TRBJ2-5	many	TGTGCCAGCAGCTTACTGAGCGGGGGTACCCAAGAGACCCAGTACTTC	CASSLLSGGTQETQYF
-	TRBV9	TRBJ1-1	-	TGTGCCAGAAGCTTACCCGGGGCACTTAGCCCTTTGAACACTGAAGCTTTCTTT	CARSLPGALSPLNTEAFF
-	TRBV12-3/TRBV12-4	TRBJ2-7	few	TGTGCCAGCACCGCCACAGATACCTACGAGCAGTACTTC	CASTATDTYEQYF
-	TRBV10-3	TRBJ1-5	-	TGTGCCATCAGTGAAGGGGAGGGCAATCAGCCCCAGCATTTT	CAISEGEGNQPQHF